This T cell receptor beta chain was identified during a study of CD8+CD57+ T cells in acquired aplastic anemia. Turning to the study itself: Sorted CD4+ and CD8+ cells gave a mean 3.2 ug DNA, range roughly 0.18 to 30 ug.

Both TCR beta VDJ combination and CDR3 sequence profiling were carried out. Genomic DNA was the template for this profiling. Each CDR3 protein gets one entry after TCRdb re-called the reads with MiXCR. The sample carries about 160,000 distinct CDR3 sequences, about 64% recorded once. The CDR3 is 16 residues long. CDR1 and CDR2 from the germline V gene are LNHNV and YYDKDF (reference sequence). V lost 1 base, J lost 9 bases, and 16 bases lay in between. The patients chosen for sequencing had shown expansion of CD8+CD57+ cells (detected by flow cytometry). With no exception, the patients had severe acquired aplastic anemia. Sampling of blood occurred while the patients had still received no therapy.

The chain uses TRBV15 and TRBJ1-6, with D tentatively TRBD1 (6 bases). Sequencing was done on a sample of sorted CD4+, CD8+, or CD8+CD57+ T cells (not recorded which) from PBMCs. This clonotype originated in a human donor with aplastic anemia. DNA for the CDR3: TGTGCCACCAGCAGAGCCGGGACACTTATACGTTCACCCCTCCACTTT. It encodes CATSRAGTLIRSPLHF.